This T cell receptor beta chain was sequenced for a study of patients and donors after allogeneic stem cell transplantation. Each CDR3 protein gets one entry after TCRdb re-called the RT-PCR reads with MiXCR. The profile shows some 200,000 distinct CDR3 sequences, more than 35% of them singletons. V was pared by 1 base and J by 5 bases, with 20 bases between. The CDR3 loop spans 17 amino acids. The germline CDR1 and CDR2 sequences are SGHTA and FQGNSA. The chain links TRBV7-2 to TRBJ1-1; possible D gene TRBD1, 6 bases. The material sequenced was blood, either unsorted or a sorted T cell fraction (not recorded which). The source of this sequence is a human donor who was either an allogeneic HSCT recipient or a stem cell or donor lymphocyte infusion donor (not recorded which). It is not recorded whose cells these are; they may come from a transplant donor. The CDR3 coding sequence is TGTGCCAGCAGCTTAGATATACAGGGAGGAGCGAGTACTGAAGCTTTCTTT. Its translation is CASSLDIQGGASTEAFF.